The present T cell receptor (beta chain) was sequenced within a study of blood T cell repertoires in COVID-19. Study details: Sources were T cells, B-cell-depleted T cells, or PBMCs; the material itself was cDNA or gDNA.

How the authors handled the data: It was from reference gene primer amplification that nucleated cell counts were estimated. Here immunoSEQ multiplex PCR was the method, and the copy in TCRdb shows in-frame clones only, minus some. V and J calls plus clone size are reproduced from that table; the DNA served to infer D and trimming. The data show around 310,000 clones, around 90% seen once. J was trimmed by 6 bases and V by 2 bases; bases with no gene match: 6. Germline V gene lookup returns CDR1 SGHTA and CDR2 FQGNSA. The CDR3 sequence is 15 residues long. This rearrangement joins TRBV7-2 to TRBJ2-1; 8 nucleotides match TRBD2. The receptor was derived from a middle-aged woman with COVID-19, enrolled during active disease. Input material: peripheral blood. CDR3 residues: CASSLTLAGRNEQFF. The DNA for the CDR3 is TGTGCCAGCAGCTTAACCCTAGCGGGTCGCAATGAGCAGTTCTTC.